A single sample is the source of the 8 T cell receptor beta chains below, sequenced in a study of blood T cell repertoires in COVID-19. The data were produced by immunoSEQ multiplex PCR, yet TCRdb's version contains in-frame clones alone and is incomplete. The sample includes 210,000 or so clones, approximately 84% of them seen just once. Material for sequencing was peripheral blood. These receptors all come from a woman aged 45-59 years with active or convalescent COVID-19.

The V gene is TRBV28, the J gene TRBJ1-1; D gene uncertain. Deletions cut 3 bases from V and 0 bases from J, with 14 bases between. The CDR3 has 16 residues. CDR1 and CDR2 from the germline V gene are MDHEN and SYDVKM. In DNA form, the CDR3 reads TGTGCCAGCAGTTTGGGCAGCCTGAACATGAACACTGAAGCTTTCTTT. Translated: CASSLGSLNMNTEAFF.

This clone was seen once. CDR3 sequence reads: CASRQLTGGDSPLHF. The DNA of the CDR3 is TGTGCCAGCAGACAACTCACAGGGGGGGACTCACCCCTCCACTTT. V is TRBV6-5 and J is TRBJ1-6; TRBD1 matches at 8 bases. The CDR3 extends over 15 amino acids. V shed 6 bases, J shed 10 bases, and the junction held 11 bases outside the gene matches. CDR1 MNHEY and CDR2 SVGAGI come from the germline V gene.

Comments on this clone: Additional DNA sequences in this sample encode the identical CDR3. The chain is built from TRBV5-1 and TRBJ2-7; 10 bases fit TRBD2. Germline V lookup: CDR1 SGHRS, CDR2 YFSETQ. V trimming: 4 bases; J trimming: 1 base; junction bases outside the gene matches: 2. CDR3 length equals 14 residues. In DNA form, the CDR3 reads TGCGCCAGCAGCGTGACTAGCGGGTCCTACGAGCAGTACTTC. It codes for CASSVTSGSYEQYF.

The chain joins TRBV7-8 to TRBJ1-5; the D is unclear. Per the germline V gene, CDR1 is SGHVS and CDR2 is FQNEAQ. The CDR3 length is 12 residues. V shed 0 bases and J shed 9 bases, with 6 bases lying between them. CDR3 sequence (DNA): TGTGCCAGCAGCTTAGCTGGGCGGCCCCAGCATTTT. It translates to CASSLAGRPQHF.

This clone occurred a few times. V is TRBV27 and J is TRBJ1-1; D unclear. V was shortened by 8 bases and J by 5 bases, with 15 bases between the two germline ends. The CDR3 has 13 amino acids. CDR1 and CDR2 from the germline V gene are MNHEY and SMNVEV (reference sequence). The CDR3 sequence is CASCYSHRTEAFF. Written as DNA, the CDR3 is TGTGCCAGCTGTTACAGTCATCGGACTGAAGCTTTCTTT.

The V call is TRBV6-2 or TRBV6-3, the J call TRBJ1-4; D perhaps matches TRBD1 (5 bases). This CDR3 is 18 amino acids long. The germline gives CDR1 MNHEY, CDR2 SVGEGT. Between the trimmed V and J ends, which lost 0 bases and 4 bases, there was a span of 18 bases. The CDR3 DNA follows: TGTGCCAGCAGTTACTCGATTCGGCCGGACACCCTTAATGAAAAACTGTTTTTT. Translating gives CASSYSIRPDTLNEKLFF.

The DNA of the CDR3 is TGTGCCATCAGCCCGGGAGCCCATGGCTACACCTTC. Translating it yields CAISPGAHGYTF. The V and J genes are TRBV10-3 and TRBJ1-2; D gene uncertain. This CDR3 is built from 12 residues. Germline V lookup: CDR1 ENHRY, CDR2 SYGVKD. V was trimmed by 6 bases and J by 6 bases, leaving 11 bases between them.

This clone was recorded once. The chain combines TRBV5-5 with TRBJ1-6; 8 bases are a match to TRBD1. The CDR3 contains 15 residues. The junction had 6 bases not matched to a gene; V was cut back by 4 bases and J by 6 bases. Germline V gene sequence: CDR1 SGHKS, CDR2 YYEKEE (reference sequence). Written as DNA, the CDR3 is TGTGCCAGCAGCCTGACAGGGGTCCTTAATTCACCCCTCCACTTT. Its protein is CASSLTGVLNSPLHF. Based on the CDR3 plus reference TRBV5-5 and TRBJ1-6, the full variable domain is DAGVTQSPTHLIKTRGQQVTLRCSPISGHKSVSWYQQVLGQGPQFIFQYYEKEERGRGNFPDRFSARQFPNYSSELNVNALLLGDSALYLCASSLTGVLNSPLHFGNGTRLTVT.